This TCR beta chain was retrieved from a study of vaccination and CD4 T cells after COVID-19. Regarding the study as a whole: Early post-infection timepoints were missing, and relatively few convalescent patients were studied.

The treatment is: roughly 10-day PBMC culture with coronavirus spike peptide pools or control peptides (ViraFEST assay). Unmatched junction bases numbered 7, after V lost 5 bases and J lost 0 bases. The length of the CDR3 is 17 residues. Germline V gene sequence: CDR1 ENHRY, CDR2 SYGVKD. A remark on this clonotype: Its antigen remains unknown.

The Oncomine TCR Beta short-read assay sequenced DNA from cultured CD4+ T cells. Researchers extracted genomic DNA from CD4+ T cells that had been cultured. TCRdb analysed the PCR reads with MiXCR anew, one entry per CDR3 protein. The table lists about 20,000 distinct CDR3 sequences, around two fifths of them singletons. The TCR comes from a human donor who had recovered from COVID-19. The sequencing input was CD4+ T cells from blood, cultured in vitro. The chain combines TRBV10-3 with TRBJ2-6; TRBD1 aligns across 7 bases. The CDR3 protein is CAISLRDRSSGANVLTF. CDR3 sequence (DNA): TGTGCCATCAGTCTCCGGGACAGAAGCTCTGGGGCCAACGTCCTGACTTTC.